These 11 T cell receptor beta chains share one sample of origin, sequenced in a study of blood T cell repertoires in COVID-19 (dated by TCRdb to the early 2020s). Libraries were prepared through the immunoSEQ multiplex PCR assay. Entries here come from immuneACCESS through TCRdb and include only in-frame sequences with V and J called. Some clones fail to appear in such tables; in the studies checked, an unresolved V gene covers under half of the shortfall, and the cause of the remainder is unknown. The sample has around 170,000 clones on record, roughly 87% of them singletons. The ten largest clones represent 1.5% to 2% of the sample. Source material: peripheral blood. The receptor set was obtained from a young man who had recovered from COVID-19.

V is TRBV7-9 and J is TRBJ1-1, with TRBD1 identical over 8 bases. CDR3 size: 15 residues. J lost 2 bases, V lost 5 bases, and 7 bases had no gene match. Germline V gene sequence: CDR1 SEHNR, CDR2 FQNEAQ (reference sequence). In nucleotides, the CDR3 is TGTGCCAGCAGCAGGACAGGGCCCATCAACACTGAAGCTTTCTTT. Amino acid sequence: CASSRTGPINTEAFF.

V is TRBV21-1 and J is TRBJ2-7; the table's D call, TRBD1, was not checked against the DNA. TRBV21-1 is a listed pseudogene. CDR3 size: 16 residues. CDR3 sequence reads: CASSKTRVPFKNGQYF. The CDR3 DNA is TGTGCCAGCAGCAAAACCAGGGTCCCCTTTAAAAATGGGCAGTACTTC.

This chain joins TRBV5-6 and TRBJ2-1; D unresolved. V shed 2 bases and J shed 0 bases, with 12 bases lying between them. CDR3 size: 16 residues. Germline V gene sequence: CDR1 SGHDT, CDR2 YYEEEE. This CDR3 is CASSFLQKASYNEQFF. The CDR3 nucleotides are TGTGCCAGCAGCTTCCTGCAAAAAGCCTCCTACAATGAGCAGTTCTTC.

V is TRBV13 and J is TRBJ1-2, with 7 positions matching TRBD1. V trimming: 0 bases; J trimming: 1 base; junction bases outside the gene matches: 11. CDR3 size: 18 residues. Per the germline V gene, CDR1 is PRHDT and CDR2 is FYEKMQ (reference sequence). This chain's CDR3 is CASSLGLNRGLSNYGYTF. CDR3 nucleotide sequence: TGTGCCAGCAGCTTAGGCCTAAACAGGGGCTTAAGTAACTATGGCTACACCTTC.

This chain connects TRBV6-6 to TRBJ2-1, with 10 bases that match TRBD2. The CDR3 contains 18 residues. Germline V lookup: CDR1 MNHNY, CDR2 SVGAGI (reference sequence). Trimming removed 5 bases from V and 3 bases from J; junction bases left unmatched: 13. The CDR3 region has the DNA TGTGCCAGCAGTCATCTAGCGGGAGTTCTTAGGGGCTACAATGAGCAGTTCTTC. Translating it yields CASSHLAGVLRGYNEQFF.

This chain links TRBV19 with TRBJ1-1; 11 bases align to TRBD1. The CDR3 consists of 16 residues. V lost 6 bases, J lost 4 bases, and 10 bases stayed unmatched. The germline gives CDR1 LNHDA, CDR2 SQIVND (reference sequence). DNA for the CDR3: TGTGCCAGTAGCTTCCCCCCCGGGACAGGGGGCACTGAAGCTTTCTTT. Amino acids: CASSFPPGTGGTEAFF.

This clone has just a few counts. V gene TRBV9 combines with J gene TRBJ2-1; 7 nucleotides line up with TRBD2. Trimming took 2 bases from V and 5 from J; bases not matched to a gene: 7. Per the germline V gene, CDR1 is SGDLS and CDR2 is YYNGEE. The length of the CDR3 is 15 residues. The CDR3 region has the DNA TGTGCCAGCAGCGTTGGCCCTAGCGGACACAATGAGCAGTTCTTC. This translates into CASSVGPSGHNEQFF. The full variable domain, its missing parts supplied by reference TRBV9 and TRBJ2-1, is DSGVTQTPKHLITATGQRVTLRCSPRSGDLSVYWYQQSLDQGLQFLIQYYNGEERAKGNILERFSAQQFPDLHSELNLSSLELGDSALYFCASSVGPSGHNEQFFGPGTRLTVL.

The chain couples TRBV7-5 to TRBJ2-1; TRBD1 reflects the table's D call only, with no check against the DNA. TRBV7-5 is an annotated pseudogene. The CDR3 consists of 15 residues. The chain's CDR3 is CARSRNRGRLFEQFF. Here the CDR3 DNA reads TGTGCCAGAAGCCGGAACAGGGGGCGCCTATTTGAGCAGTTCTTC.

The CDR3 loop reads CASSWAGRSYEQYF. The CDR3 region has the DNA TGTGCCAGCAGCTGGGCAGGGAGGTCCTACGAGCAGTACTTC. The chain combines TRBV5-4 with TRBJ2-7; possibly TRBD2 for D (6 bases). Germline values: CDR1 SGHNT, CDR2 YYREEE (reference sequence). V dropped 3 bases and J dropped 1 base, with 11 bases sitting between them. The CDR3 has 14 amino acids.

The rearrangement uses TRBV6-1 and TRBJ1-5; 8 bases match TRBD1. The CDR3 covers 17 residues. Trimming took 3 bases from V and 2 from J; bases not matched to a gene: 9. Germline values: CDR1 MNHNS, CDR2 SASEGT. The CDR3 spells CASSERTGRVGNQPQHF. The CDR3 nucleotides read TGTGCCAGCAGTGAGAGGACAGGGCGGGTCGGCAATCAGCCCCAGCATTTT.

J is TRBJ2-3 and V is TRBV21-1; the table assigns TRBD2, which was not confirmed against the DNA. TRBV21-1 is labeled a pseudogene. The CDR3 totals 17 residues. The CDR3 DNA is TGTGCCAGCAGCAAAGGGACTAGCGGTCCCTTAGGGGATACGCAGTATTTT. Translation: CASSKGTSGPLGDTQYF.